Here is one T cell receptor (beta chain) with its context. What it binds is unknown. TCRdb analysed the reads with MiXCR anew, one entry per CDR3 protein. The table has roughly 310,000 distinct CDR3 sequences, just under 30% seen once. Trimming took off 3 bases at V and 5 bases at J, with 11 bases between the two ends. This CDR3 is built from 14 residues. CDR1 is KGHSH, CDR2 LQKENI, per germline. The sample is drawn from a study of T cell repertoires in cytomegalovirus infection. Turning to the study itself: As its CMV epitopes, the study selected recently identified HLA-C-restricted and well-studied HLA-B-restricted targets. Both a matching HLA type and CMV infection were indicated by public TCR beta signatures.

Findings and caveats of the study: Cumulative public TCR beta family frequency identified carriers of CMV plus the relevant HLA. HLA-C-restricted TCR beta clonotypes specific for CMV led the ex vivo response.

The chain recombines TRBV18 with TRBJ2-4; the D is unclear. The receptor comes from a human donor in good health (CMV status not recorded). Some clones in this sample may be carry-over from other donors' samples. The starting material was cultured PBMCs, obtained from culture after CMV antigen stimulation. The CDR3: CASSPSDEENIQYF. The CDR3 DNA reads TGTGCCAGCTCACCTTCGGACGAGGAAAACATTCAGTACTTC.